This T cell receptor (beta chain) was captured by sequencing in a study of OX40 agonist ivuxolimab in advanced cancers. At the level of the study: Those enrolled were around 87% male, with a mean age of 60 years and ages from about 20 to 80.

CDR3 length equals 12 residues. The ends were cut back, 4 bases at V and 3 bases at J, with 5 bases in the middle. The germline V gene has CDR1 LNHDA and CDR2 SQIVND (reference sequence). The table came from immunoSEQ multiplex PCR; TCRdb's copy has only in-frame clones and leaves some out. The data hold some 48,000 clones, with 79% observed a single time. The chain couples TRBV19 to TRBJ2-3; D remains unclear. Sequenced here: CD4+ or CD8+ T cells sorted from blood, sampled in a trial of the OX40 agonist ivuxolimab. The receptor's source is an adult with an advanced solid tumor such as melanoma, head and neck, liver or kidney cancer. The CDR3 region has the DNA TGTGCCAGTAGTAGGGCTACAGATACGCAGTATTTT. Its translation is CASSRATDTQYF.